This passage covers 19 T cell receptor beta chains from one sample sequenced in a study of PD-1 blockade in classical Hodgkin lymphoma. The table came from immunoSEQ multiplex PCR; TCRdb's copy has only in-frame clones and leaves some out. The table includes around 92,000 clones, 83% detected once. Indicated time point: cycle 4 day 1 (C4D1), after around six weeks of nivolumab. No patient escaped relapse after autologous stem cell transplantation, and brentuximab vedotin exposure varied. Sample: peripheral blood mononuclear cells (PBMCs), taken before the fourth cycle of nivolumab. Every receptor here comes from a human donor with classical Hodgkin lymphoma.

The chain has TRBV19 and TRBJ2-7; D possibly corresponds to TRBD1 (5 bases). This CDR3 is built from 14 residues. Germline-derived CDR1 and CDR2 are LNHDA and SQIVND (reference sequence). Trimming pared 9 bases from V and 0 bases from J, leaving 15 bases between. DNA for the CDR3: TGTGCCAGCAAGTCAAGTCAGGGCTCCTACGAGCAGTACTTC. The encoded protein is CASKSSQGSYEQYF.

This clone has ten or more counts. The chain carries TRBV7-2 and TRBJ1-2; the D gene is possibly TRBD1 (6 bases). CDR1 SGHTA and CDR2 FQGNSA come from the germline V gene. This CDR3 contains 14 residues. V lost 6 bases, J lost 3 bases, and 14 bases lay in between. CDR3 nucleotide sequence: TGTGCCAGCAGGCACAGGGAGTTTGACTATGGCTACACCTTC. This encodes CASRHREFDYGYTF.

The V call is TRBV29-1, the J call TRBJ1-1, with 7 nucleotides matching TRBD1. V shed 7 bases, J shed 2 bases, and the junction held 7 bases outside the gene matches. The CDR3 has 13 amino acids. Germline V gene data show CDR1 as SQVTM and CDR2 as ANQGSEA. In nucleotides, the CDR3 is TGCAGCGGGAAGGGACAGCTAAACACTGAAGCTTTCTTT. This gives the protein CSGKGQLNTEAFF.

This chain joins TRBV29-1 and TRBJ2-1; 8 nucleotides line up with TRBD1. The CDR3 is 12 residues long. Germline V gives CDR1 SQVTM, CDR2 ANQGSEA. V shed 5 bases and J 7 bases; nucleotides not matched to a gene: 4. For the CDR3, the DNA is TGCAGCGTTAGGACAGGGAAAAATGAGCAGTTCTTC. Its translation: CSVRTGKNEQFF.

The CDR3, as DNA: TGCGCCAGCAGAGGACTAGCGGTGTCCTACAATGAGCAGTTCTTC. Encoded protein: CASRGLAVSYNEQFF. The chain joins TRBV4-1 to TRBJ2-1; 10 positions agree with TRBD2. V trimming: 6 bases; J trimming: 1 base; junction bases outside the gene matches: 3. The CDR3 length is 15 residues. Germline CDR1 MGHRA, CDR2 YSYEKL.

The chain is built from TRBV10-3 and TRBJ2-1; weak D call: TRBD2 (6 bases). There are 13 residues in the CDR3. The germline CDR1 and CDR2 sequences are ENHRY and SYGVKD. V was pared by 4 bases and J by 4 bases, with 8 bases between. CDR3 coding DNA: TGTGCCATCAGTGGACTAGAGTACAATGAGCAGTTCTTC. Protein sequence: CAISGLEYNEQFF.

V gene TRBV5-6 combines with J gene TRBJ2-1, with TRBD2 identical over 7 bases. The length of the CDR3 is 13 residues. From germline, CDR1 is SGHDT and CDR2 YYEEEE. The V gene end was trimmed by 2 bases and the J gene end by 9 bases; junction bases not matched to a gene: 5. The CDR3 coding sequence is TGTGCCAGCAGCTTCCCACTAGCGAGTGAGCAGTTCTTC. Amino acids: CASSFPLASEQFF.

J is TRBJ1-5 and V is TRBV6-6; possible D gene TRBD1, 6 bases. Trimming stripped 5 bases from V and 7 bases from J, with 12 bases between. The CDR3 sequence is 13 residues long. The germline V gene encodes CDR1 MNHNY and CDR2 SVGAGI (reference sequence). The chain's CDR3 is CASSRGAGQPQHF. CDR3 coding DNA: TGTGCCAGCAGTAGGGGGGCAGGACAGCCCCAGCATTTT.

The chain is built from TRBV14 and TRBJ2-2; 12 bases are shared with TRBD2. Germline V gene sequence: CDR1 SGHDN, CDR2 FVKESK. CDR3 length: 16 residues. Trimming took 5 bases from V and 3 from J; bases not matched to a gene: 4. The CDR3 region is CASSSLAGGDTGELFF. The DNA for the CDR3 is TGTGCCAGCAGCTCACTAGCGGGAGGAGACACCGGGGAGCTGTTTTTT.

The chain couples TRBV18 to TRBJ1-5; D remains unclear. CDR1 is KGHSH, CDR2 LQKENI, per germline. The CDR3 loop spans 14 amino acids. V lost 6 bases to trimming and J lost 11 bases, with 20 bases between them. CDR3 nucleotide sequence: TGTGCCAGCTCGCCGGTCCCTGGGGTGTTAGCCCAGCATTTT. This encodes CASSPVPGVLAQHF.

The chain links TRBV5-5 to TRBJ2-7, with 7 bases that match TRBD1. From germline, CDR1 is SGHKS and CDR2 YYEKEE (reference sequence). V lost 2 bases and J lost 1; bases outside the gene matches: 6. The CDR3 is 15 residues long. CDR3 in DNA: TGTGCCAGCAGCTTTACCGGGACAGAGTCCTACGAGCAGTACTTC. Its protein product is CASSFTGTESYEQYF.

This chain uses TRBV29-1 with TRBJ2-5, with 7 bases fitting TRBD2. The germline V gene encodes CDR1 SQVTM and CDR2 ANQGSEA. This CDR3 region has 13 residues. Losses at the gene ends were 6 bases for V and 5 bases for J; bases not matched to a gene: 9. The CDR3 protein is CSVQPRRGETQYF. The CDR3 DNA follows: TGCAGCGTCCAACCTAGGCGGGGGGAGACCCAGTACTTC.

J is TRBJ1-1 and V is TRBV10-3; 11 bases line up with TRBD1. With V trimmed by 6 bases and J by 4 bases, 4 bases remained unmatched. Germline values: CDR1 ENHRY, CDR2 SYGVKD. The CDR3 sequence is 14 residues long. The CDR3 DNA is TGTGCCATCAGGATGGGACAGGGGGGCACTGAAGCTTTCTTT. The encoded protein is CAIRMGQGGTEAFF.

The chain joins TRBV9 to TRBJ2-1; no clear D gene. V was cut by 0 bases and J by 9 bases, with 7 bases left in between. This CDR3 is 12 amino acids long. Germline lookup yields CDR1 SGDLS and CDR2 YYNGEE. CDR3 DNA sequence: TGTGCCAGCAGCGTAGAGGCGAGTGAGCAGTTCTTC. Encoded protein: CASSVEASEQFF.

CDR3 region: CASSLGQTYNEQFF. The CDR3 region has the DNA TGTGCCAGCAGCTTGGGCCAGACCTACAATGAGCAGTTCTTC. V and J are TRBV5-4 and TRBJ2-1; D not resolved. The germline V gene has CDR1 SGHNT and CDR2 YYREEE (reference sequence). The CDR3 contains 14 residues. The V end lost 0 bases, the J end lost 2 bases, and 6 bases lay between the germline ends. Looking up the rest from reference TRBV5-4 and TRBJ2-1 gives the full variable domain: ETGVTQSPTHLIKTRGQQVTLRCSSQSGHNTVSWYQQALGQGPQFIFQYYREEENGRGNFPPRFSGLQFPNYSSELNVNALELDDSALYLCASSLGQTYNEQFFGPGTRLTVL.

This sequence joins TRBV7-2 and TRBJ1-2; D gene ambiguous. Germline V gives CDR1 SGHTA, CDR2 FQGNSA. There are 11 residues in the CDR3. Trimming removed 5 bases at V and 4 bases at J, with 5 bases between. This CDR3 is CASSLIYGYTF. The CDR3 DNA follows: TGTGCCAGCAGCCTGATCTATGGCTACACCTTC.

The CDR3: CASSLVQETQYF. The CDR3 region has the DNA TGTGCCAGCAGCTTGGTACAAGAGACCCAGTACTTC. The chain combines TRBV5-6 with TRBJ2-5; no reliable D call. The germline V gene has CDR1 SGHDT and CDR2 YYEEEE. The V gene lost 0 bases and the J gene lost 2 bases, with 2 bases spanning the gap. This CDR3 is built from 12 residues.

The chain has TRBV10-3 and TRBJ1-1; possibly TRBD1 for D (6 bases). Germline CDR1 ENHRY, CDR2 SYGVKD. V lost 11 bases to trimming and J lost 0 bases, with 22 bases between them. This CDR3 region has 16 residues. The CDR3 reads CAVARGSTAMNTEAFF. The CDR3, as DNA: TGTGCCGTCGCCAGGGGTTCGACAGCGATGAACACTGAAGCTTTCTTT.

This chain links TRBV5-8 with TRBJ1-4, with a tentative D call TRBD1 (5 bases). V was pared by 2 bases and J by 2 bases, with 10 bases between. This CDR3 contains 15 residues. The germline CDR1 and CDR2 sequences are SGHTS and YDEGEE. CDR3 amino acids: CASSFYRQTNEKLFF. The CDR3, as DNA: TGTGCCAGCAGCTTTTACAGGCAGACTAATGAAAAACTGTTTTTT.